This paragraph covers one T cell receptor beta chain sequence. Measured with immunoSEQ multiplex PCR; TCRdb has only the in-frame clones, and not every one. The repertoire holds 150,000 to 200,000 clones, with 85% to 95% as singletons. The data are from a study of blood T cell repertoires in COVID-19. Study-wide background: T cells, B-cell-depleted T cells, or PBMCs supplied cDNA or gDNA.

V was clipped by 1 base and J by 10 bases; unmatched bases: 7. Germline-derived CDR1 and CDR2 are SGHAT and FQNNGV. The CDR3 is 15 amino acids. Sequencing input: peripheral blood. This chain connects TRBV11-2 to TRBJ2-1, with TRBD2 identical over 10 bases. This TCR came from a woman aged 50 to 65 with acute or convalescent COVID-19. The CDR3 region is CASSLGSGGMGEQFF. As DNA, the CDR3 is TGTGCCAGCAGCTTAGGTAGCGGGGGGATGGGAGAGCAGTTCTTC.